Shown below are 29 T cell receptor beta chains from a single sample sequenced in a study of cytomegalovirus exposure and HLA in healthy donors. The PCR had 60 Vbeta and 13 Jbeta primers. Profiled with immunoSEQ multiplex PCR; TCRdb holds only in-frame clones, not every one. This table holds some 91,000 clones, approximately 89% found once. The sample comprised PBMCs. These receptor sequences come from a man aged 25 to 40 in good health and CMV-seropositive.

The CDR3 sequence: CASSLGVLVPEQFF. CDR3 nucleotides: TGTGCCAGCAGCTTAGGTGTCCTAGTCCCTGAGCAGTTCTTC. This chain uses TRBV11-2 with TRBJ2-1, with D hard to call. The CDR3 has 14 amino acids. Germline V gives CDR1 SGHAT, CDR2 FQNNGV. The V gene lost 1 base and the J gene lost 9 bases, with 13 bases spanning the gap.

The gene calls are TRBV10-3 and TRBJ1-4, with 7 bases identical to TRBD1. V lost 6 bases and J lost 0; bases outside the gene matches: 4. CDR3 length: 15 amino acids. Germline V lookup: CDR1 ENHRY, CDR2 SYGVKD. The CDR3 reads CAISPGTATNEKLFF. The CDR3 DNA reads TGTGCCATCAGCCCCGGGACAGCAACTAATGAAAAACTGTTTTTT.

The chain couples TRBV7-8 to TRBJ2-7; no clear D. The CDR3 sequence is 15 residues long. Trimming removed 0 bases at V and 2 bases at J, with 11 bases between. Germline values: CDR1 SGHVS, CDR2 FQNEAQ. The CDR3: CASSLAGSTTYEQYF. CDR3 DNA: TGTGCCAGCAGCTTAGCGGGCTCGACAACCTACGAGCAGTACTTC.

Here the CDR3 reads CASTGTGTNEKLFF. The CDR3 nucleotides are TGTGCCAGCACTGGAACAGGGACTAATGAAAAACTGTTTTTT. This rearrangement joins TRBV2 to TRBJ1-4; D possibly corresponds to TRBD1 (6 bases). There are 14 residues in the CDR3. Germline V lookup: CDR1 SNHLY, CDR2 FYNNEI. V was trimmed by 7 bases and J by 2 bases, leaving 11 bases between them.

This chain links TRBV4-1 with TRBJ1-2; no clear D. V was clipped by 3 bases and J by 6 bases, with 8 bases between them. This CDR3 has 12 residues. CDR1 and CDR2 (germline): MGHRA, YSYEKL. Written as DNA, the CDR3 is TGCGCCAGCAGCCATAGTCGGGATGGCTACACCTTC. Amino acids: CASSHSRDGYTF.

This clone appeared a single time. CDR3 DNA: TGCAGCGTTGCGGGGGCGGGACTAGCGGGCCATATACCCTACGAGCAGTACTTC. Its protein is CSVAGAGLAGHIPYEQYF. The V call is TRBV29-1, the J call TRBJ2-7; 12 nucleotides match TRBD2. The V and J ends lost 4 bases and 2 bases, in that order; junction bases with no gene match: 15. Germline values: CDR1 SQVTM, CDR2 ANQGSEA. The CDR3 has 18 residues.

This clone showed up just once. The chain combines TRBV19 with TRBJ1-1; no reliable D call. This CDR3 is built from 15 residues. The germline gives CDR1 LNHDA, CDR2 SQIVND (reference sequence). Trimming left V 3 bases short and J 1 base short, with 12 bases between. CDR3 nucleotide sequence: TGTGCCAGTAGTATGCAAGGAGAGGGGAACACTGAAGCTTTCTTT. Translated, it gives CASSMQGEGNTEAFF.

This clone has only a few counts. This chain joins TRBV5-4 and TRBJ1-1; 9 nucleotides line up with TRBD1. The CDR3 has 14 amino acids. V was clipped by 3 bases and J by 1 base; unmatched bases: 1. In germline, CDR1 is SGHNT, CDR2 YYREEE (reference sequence). Here the CDR3 DNA reads TGTGCCAGCAGCTGGGACAGGGCGAACACTGAAGCTTTCTTT. Residues: CASSWDRANTEAFF. Looking up the rest from reference TRBV5-4 and TRBJ1-1 gives the full variable domain: ETGVTQSPTHLIKTRGQQVTLRCSSQSGHNTVSWYQQALGQGPQFIFQYYREEENGRGNFPPRFSGLQFPNYSSELNVNALELDDSALYLCASSWDRANTEAFFGQGTRLTVV.

The chain links TRBV30 to TRBJ2-3; 7 bases are a match to TRBD2. Trimming took 0 bases from V and 0 from J; bases not matched to a gene: 3. Germline CDR1 reads GTSNPN; CDR2 reads SVGIG (reference sequence). The CDR3 contains 15 residues. CDR3 loop: CAWSVDSGSTDTQYF. CDR3 coding DNA: TGTGCCTGGAGTGTAGATAGCGGGAGCACAGATACGCAGTATTTT.

This clone was counted once. The chain recombines TRBV2 with TRBJ2-7; 9 bases are shared with TRBD1. Germline V gene sequence: CDR1 SNHLY, CDR2 FYNNEI. V gave up 6 bases and J gave up 4 bases; unmatched junction bases: 13. The CDR3 is 16 amino acids. CDR3 loop: CASRKDRGSSIYEQYF. The CDR3 DNA is TGTGCCAGCAGGAAGGACAGGGGAAGTTCTATATACGAGCAGTACTTC.

V gene TRBV18 combines with J gene TRBJ2-5; TRBD2 matches 8 bases. CDR1 is KGHSH, CDR2 LQKENI, per germline. Unmatched junction bases numbered 7, after V lost 5 bases and J lost 5 bases. The CDR3 covers 14 residues. CDR3 sequence: CASSSREGTETQYF. As DNA, the CDR3 is TGTGCCAGCTCATCACGGGAGGGGACGGAGACCCAGTACTTC. Together with reference TRBV18 and TRBJ2-5, the CDR3 gives the full variable domain: NAGVMQNPRHLVRRRGQEARLRCSPMKGHSHVYWYRQLPEEGLKFMVYLQKENIIDESGMPKERFSAEFPKEGPSILRIQQVVRGDSAAYFCASSSREGTETQYFGPGTRLLVL.

J is TRBJ1-4 and V is TRBV28; 8 nucleotides match TRBD1. V trimming: 8 bases; J trimming: 8 bases; junction bases outside the gene matches: 7. The CDR3 extends over 13 amino acids. Germline V lookup: CDR1 MDHEN, CDR2 SYDVKM. The DNA of the CDR3 is TGTGCCAGCGCCGGGACAGGAGACGAAAAACTGTTTTTT. As protein: CASAGTGDEKLFF.

V and J are TRBV28 and TRBJ2-7; 7 bases match TRBD1. Germline V gives CDR1 MDHEN, CDR2 SYDVKM. This CDR3 region has 13 residues. V dropped 3 bases and J dropped 3; count of bases not matched to a gene: 2. The CDR3 DNA reads as TGTGCCAGCAGTTTCAACAGGGGCTACGAGCAGTACTTC. It is translated as CASSFNRGYEQYF.

V is TRBV19 and J is TRBJ2-1, with 11 bases that match TRBD2. This CDR3 region has 19 residues. J was trimmed by 5 bases and V by 4 bases; bases with no gene match: 16. Germline loops: CDR1 LNHDA, CDR2 SQIVND (reference sequence). DNA of the CDR3: TGTGCCAGTAGTACACTGGGACTAGCGGATAGAAACCGTGACAATGAGCAGTTCTTC. This translates into CASSTLGLADRNRDNEQFF.

This sequence joins TRBV6-1 and TRBJ2-7; D gene uncertain. In germline, CDR1 is MNHNS, CDR2 SASEGT. Between the trimmed V and J ends, which lost 2 bases and 1 base, there was a span of 15 bases. The CDR3 contains 16 residues. The DNA of the CDR3 is TGTGCCAGCAGTGAAACTATTGGTCGTGCTTCCTACGAGCAGTACTTC. It codes for CASSETIGRASYEQYF.

The rearrangement uses TRBV5-5 and TRBJ2-7, with D unresolved. V lost 1 base, J lost 2 bases, and 7 bases lay in between. Germline lookup yields CDR1 SGHKS and CDR2 YYEKEE (reference sequence). The CDR3 consists of 13 residues. The CDR3, as DNA: TGTGCCAGCAGCTTGTGGGCAGCCTACGAGCAGTACTTC. Amino acid sequence: CASSLWAAYEQYF.

This rearrangement joins TRBV10-2 to TRBJ1-1; 8 bases map to TRBD1. This CDR3 is 11 amino acids long. The germline V gene encodes CDR1 WSHSY and CDR2 SAAADI. The trim removed 7 bases at V and 7 bases at J, leaving 2 bases unmatched. The CDR3 reads CASNGQGEAFF. Written as DNA, the CDR3 is TGCGCCAGCAACGGACAGGGTGAAGCTTTCTTT.

The chain links TRBV7-2 to TRBJ2-7; no firm D call. V lost 5 bases, J lost 0 bases, and 20 bases lay in between. CDR3 length: 17 residues. Per germline, CDR1 SGHTA and CDR2 FQGNSA. CDR3 amino acids: CASSPSIVGAYSYEQYF. The CDR3, as DNA: TGTGCCAGCAGCCCTTCCATTGTAGGAGCTTACTCCTACGAGCAGTACTTC.

The chain couples TRBV9 to TRBJ1-2; D remains ambiguous. Germline V gene lookup returns CDR1 SGDLS and CDR2 YYNGEE. CDR3 length: 12 amino acids. Trimming left V 4 bases short and J 7 bases short, with 11 bases between. CDR3 loop: CASSLAAGGYTF. The CDR3 bases are TGTGCCAGCAGCCTGGCTGCAGGTGGCTACACCTTC.

This sequence joins TRBV4-1 and TRBJ2-1; 7 bases are shared with TRBD2. CDR3 length: 17 amino acids. CDR1 and CDR2 (germline): MGHRA, YSYEKL. The ends lost 0 bases at V and 3 bases at J; junction bases unmatched: 8. The CDR3 reads CASSQDALASIYNEQFF. CDR3 sequence (DNA): TGCGCCAGCAGCCAAGATGCACTAGCGTCTATCTACAATGAGCAGTTCTTC.

The chain employs TRBV2 and TRBJ2-7; 10 nucleotides line up with TRBD1. Unmatched junction bases numbered 16, after V lost 2 bases and J lost 3 bases. Per the germline V gene, CDR1 is SNHLY and CDR2 is FYNNEI. CDR3 size: 19 residues. DNA of the CDR3: TGTGCCAGCAGTGAATCAGCGGGGTTCCGGGACAGGGGCCTCTACGAGCAGTACTTC. Amino acid sequence: CASSESAGFRDRGLYEQYF.

DNA for the CDR3: TGTGCCAGCAGCAGAGCGGGAGGAAGTGATGAGCAGTTCTTC. This sequence encodes CASSRAGGSDEQFF. This sequence joins TRBV7-6 and TRBJ2-1; 9 bases match TRBD2. The CDR3 has 14 residues. CDR1 SGHVS and CDR2 FNYEAQ come from the germline V gene. V gave up 5 bases and J gave up 8 bases; unmatched junction bases: 7.

CDR3 protein: CASSPSGELFF. CDR3 DNA: TGTGCCAGCAGCCCCAGCGGGGAGCTGTTTTTT. The rearrangement links TRBV7-9 to TRBJ2-2; D uncertain. V was cut by 5 bases and J by 7 bases, with 5 bases left in between. This CDR3 spans 11 amino acids. Germline V gene sequence: CDR1 SEHNR, CDR2 FQNEAQ (reference sequence).

This chain joins TRBV5-4 and TRBJ2-2, with 9 bases aligning to TRBD2. V shed 0 bases, J shed 4 bases, and the junction held 10 bases outside the gene matches. There are 18 residues in the CDR3. Germline CDR1 and CDR2: SGHNT and YYREEE (reference sequence). CDR3 loop: CASSLDGGRGLVTGELFF. DNA for the CDR3: TGTGCCAGCAGCTTGGATGGCGGGAGGGGACTCGTCACCGGGGAGCTGTTTTTT.

This clone appeared a single time. The rearrangement joins TRBV5-4 to TRBJ2-5, with D unresolved. The CDR3 consists of 13 residues. V lost 4 bases and J lost 5, with 12 bases in between. Germline values: CDR1 SGHNT, CDR2 YYREEE (reference sequence). The CDR3, as DNA: TGTGCCAGCAGCCGAGGAGTAGGCGAGACCCAGTACTTC. Residues: CASSRGVGETQYF.

This clone was observed once. V is TRBV15 and J is TRBJ1-1; a possible D gene is TRBD1 (5 bases). CDR1 LNHNV and CDR2 YYDKDF come from the germline V gene (reference sequence). Trimming stripped 7 bases from V and 5 bases from J, with 14 bases between. This CDR3 contains 13 residues. CDR3 nucleotide sequence: TGTGCCACCATGAACCAGGGCAGGACTGAAGCTTTCTTT. Its translation is CATMNQGRTEAFF. Based on the CDR3 plus reference TRBV15 and TRBJ1-1, the full variable domain is DAMVIQNPRYQVTQFGKPVTLSCSQTLNHNVMYWYQQKSSQAPKLLFHYYDKDFNNEADTPDNFQSRRPNTSFCFLDIRSPGLGDTAMYLCATMNQGRTEAFFGQGTRLTVV.

This clone was detected only once. The chain joins TRBV7-2 to TRBJ2-5; 8 bases match TRBD1. The CDR3 spans 15 residues. J gave up 5 bases and V 5 bases, and 10 bases lay outside the gene matches. Looked up from germline, CDR1 is SGHTA and CDR2 is FQGNSA. Here the CDR3 DNA reads TGTGCCAGCAGCCGGACAGGGCAAAGCCGGGAGACCCAGTACTTC. It encodes CASSRTGQSRETQYF.

The chain recombines TRBV5-4 with TRBJ2-3; perhaps TRBD2 as D (6 bases). The V and J ends lost 1 base and 5 bases respectively, with 14 bases between them. Germline V gene lookup returns CDR1 SGHNT and CDR2 YYREEE (reference sequence). The CDR3 has 15 amino acids. In DNA, the CDR3 is TGTGCCAGCAGCTTGTCCGGGAGTAATGGAGATACGCAGTATTTT. This sequence encodes CASSLSGSNGDTQYF.

This rearrangement joins TRBV7-8 to TRBJ2-7; TRBD1 matches at 10 bases. In germline, CDR1 is SGHVS, CDR2 FQNEAQ. The CDR3 length is 14 residues. The V and J ends lost 1 base and 9 bases, in that order; junction bases with no gene match: 6. The CDR3 bases are TGTGCCAGCAGCTTAGTGATGGACAGGGGGATGCAGTACTTC. Amino acid sequence: CASSLVMDRGMQYF.